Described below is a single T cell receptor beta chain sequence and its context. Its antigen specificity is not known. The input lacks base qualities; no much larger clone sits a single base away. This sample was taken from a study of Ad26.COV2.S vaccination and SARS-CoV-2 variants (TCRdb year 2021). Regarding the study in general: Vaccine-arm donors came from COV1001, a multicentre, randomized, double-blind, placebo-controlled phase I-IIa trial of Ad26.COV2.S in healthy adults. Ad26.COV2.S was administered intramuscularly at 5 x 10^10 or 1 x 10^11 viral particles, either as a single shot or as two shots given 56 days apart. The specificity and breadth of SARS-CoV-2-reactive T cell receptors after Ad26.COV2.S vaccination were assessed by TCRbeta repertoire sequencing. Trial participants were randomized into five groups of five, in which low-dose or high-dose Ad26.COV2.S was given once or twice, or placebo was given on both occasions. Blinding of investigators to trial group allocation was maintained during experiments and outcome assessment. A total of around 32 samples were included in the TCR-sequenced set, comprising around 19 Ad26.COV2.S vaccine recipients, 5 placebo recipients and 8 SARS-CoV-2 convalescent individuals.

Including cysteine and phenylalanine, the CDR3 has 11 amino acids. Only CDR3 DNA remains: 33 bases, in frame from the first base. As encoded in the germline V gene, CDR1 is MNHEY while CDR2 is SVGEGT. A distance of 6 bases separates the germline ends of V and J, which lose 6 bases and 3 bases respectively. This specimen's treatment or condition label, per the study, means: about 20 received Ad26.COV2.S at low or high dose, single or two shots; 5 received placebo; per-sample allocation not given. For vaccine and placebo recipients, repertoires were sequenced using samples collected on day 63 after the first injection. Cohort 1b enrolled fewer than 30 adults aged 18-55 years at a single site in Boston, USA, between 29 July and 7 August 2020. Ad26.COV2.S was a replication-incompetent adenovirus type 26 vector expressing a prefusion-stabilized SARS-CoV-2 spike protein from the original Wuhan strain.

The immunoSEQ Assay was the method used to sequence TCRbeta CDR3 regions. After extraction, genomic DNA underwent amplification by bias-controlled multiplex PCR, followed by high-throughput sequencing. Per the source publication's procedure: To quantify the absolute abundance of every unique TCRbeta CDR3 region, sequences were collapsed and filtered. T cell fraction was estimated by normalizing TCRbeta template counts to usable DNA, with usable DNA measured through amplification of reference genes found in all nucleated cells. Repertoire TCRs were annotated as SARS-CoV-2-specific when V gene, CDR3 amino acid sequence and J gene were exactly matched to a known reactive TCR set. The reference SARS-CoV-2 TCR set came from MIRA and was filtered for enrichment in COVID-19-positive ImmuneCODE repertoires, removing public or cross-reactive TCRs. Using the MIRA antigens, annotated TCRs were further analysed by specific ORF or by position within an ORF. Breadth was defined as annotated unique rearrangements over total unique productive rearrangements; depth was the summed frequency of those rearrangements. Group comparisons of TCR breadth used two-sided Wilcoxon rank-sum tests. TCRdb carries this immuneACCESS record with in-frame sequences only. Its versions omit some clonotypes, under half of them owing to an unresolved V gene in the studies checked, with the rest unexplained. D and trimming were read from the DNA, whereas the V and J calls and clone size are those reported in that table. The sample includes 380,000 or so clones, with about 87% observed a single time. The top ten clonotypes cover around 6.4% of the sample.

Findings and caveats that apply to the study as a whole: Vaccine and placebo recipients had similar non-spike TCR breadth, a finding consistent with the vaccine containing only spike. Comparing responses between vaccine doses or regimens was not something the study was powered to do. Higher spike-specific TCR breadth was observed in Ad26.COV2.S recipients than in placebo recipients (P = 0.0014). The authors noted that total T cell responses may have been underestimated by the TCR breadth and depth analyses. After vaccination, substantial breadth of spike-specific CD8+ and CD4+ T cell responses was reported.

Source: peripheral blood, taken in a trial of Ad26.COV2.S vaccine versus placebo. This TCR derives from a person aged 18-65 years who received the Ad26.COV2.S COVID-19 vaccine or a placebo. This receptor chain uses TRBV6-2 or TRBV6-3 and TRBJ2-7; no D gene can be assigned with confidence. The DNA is TGTGCCAGCAGCGCTAGCTACGAGCAGTACTTC. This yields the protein CASSASYEQYF.